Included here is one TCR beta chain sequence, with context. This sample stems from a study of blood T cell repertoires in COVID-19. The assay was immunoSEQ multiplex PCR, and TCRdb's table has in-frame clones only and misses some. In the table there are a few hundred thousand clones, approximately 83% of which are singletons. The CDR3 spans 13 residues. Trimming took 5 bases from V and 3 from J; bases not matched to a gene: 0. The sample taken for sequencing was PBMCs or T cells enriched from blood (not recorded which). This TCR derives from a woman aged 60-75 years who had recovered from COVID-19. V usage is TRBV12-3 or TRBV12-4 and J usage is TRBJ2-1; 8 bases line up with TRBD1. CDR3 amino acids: CASSGQGYNEQFF. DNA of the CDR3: TGTGCCAGCAGTGGACAGGGCTACAATGAGCAGTTCTTC.